One and the same sample provided the 28 T cell receptor beta chains below, sequenced in a study of regulatory T cells in long-lasting Graves disease. As to time point: newly diagnosed GD, antithyroid drugs for less than 3 months. Isolated PBMC RNA provided the starting material for the TCR library. Library construction for TCR beta used iRepertoire HTBI primers and Arm-PCR of CDR3 regions. Each CDR3 protein gets one entry after TCRdb re-called the multiplex PCR reads with MiXCR. The top ten clones hold around 20% of a sample with around 250,000 distinct CDR3 sequences, around 16% of them seen once. This specimen was peripheral blood mononuclear cells (PBMCs), taken at new diagnosis, from a patient treated with antithyroid drugs. All receptors come from a female donor with Graves disease.

This clonotype was detected ten times or more. The rearrangement links TRBV11-1 to TRBJ2-3; D not certain. The length of the CDR3 is 13 residues. The ends were cut back, 3 bases at V and 4 bases at J, with 8 bases in the middle. In germline, CDR1 is SGHAT, CDR2 FQDESV (reference sequence). The CDR3 reads CASSFFRADTQYF. The CDR3 nucleotides read TGTGCCAGCAGCTTCTTCCGGGCAGATACGCAGTATTTT. Full variable domain (rest looked up from reference TRBV11-1 and TRBJ2-3): EAEVAQSPRYKITEKSQAVAFWCDPISGHATLYWYRQILGQGPELLVQFQDESVVDDSQLPKDRFSAERLKGVDSTLKIQPAELGDSAMYLCASSFFRADTQYFGPGTRLTVL.

This clonotype came up once. A junction boundary mismatches the germline segment, possibly from a read error. The chain couples TRBV3-1 to TRBJ1-2; D is possibly TRBD1 (6 bases). The CDR3 totals 11 residues. Germline V gene sequence: CDR1 LGHDT, CDR2 YNNKEL (reference sequence). In DNA form, the CDR3 reads TGTGCCAGCAGGCAAGGGGGTGGCTACACCTTC. Protein sequence: CASRQGGGYTF.

This clonotype occurred many times. V is TRBV12-3 or TRBV12-4 and J is TRBJ2-1, with a weak D call TRBD1 (5 bases). The CDR3 loop spans 15 amino acids. V lost 5 bases and J lost 8, with 19 bases in between. This chain's CDR3 is CASSPSRGHLDEQFF. The CDR3 DNA reads TGTGCCAGCAGTCCATCTAGGGGCCATTTGGATGAGCAGTTCTTC.

The table lists this clonotype with many counts. The rearrangement uses TRBV4-1 and TRBJ1-6; 12 bases align to TRBD1. The CDR3 is 16 amino acids. V was pared by 1 base and J by 10 bases, with 5 bases of the junction left unmatched. CDR1 is MGHRA and CDR2 is YSYEKL in the germline V gene. Written as DNA, the CDR3 is TGCGCCAGCAGCCAAGGTGGGACAGGGGGCTTCTCACCCCTCCACTTT. This encodes CASSQGGTGGFSPLHF.

The chain has TRBV15 and TRBJ2-3; 10 bases align to TRBD2. CDR1 is LNHNV and CDR2 is YYDKDF in the germline V gene (reference sequence). J lost 2 bases, V lost 2 bases, and 1 base had no gene match. The CDR3 consists of 15 residues. The CDR3 DNA sequence: TGTGCCACCAGCAGAACTAGCGGGACCACAGATACGCAGTATTTT. Translating it yields CATSRTSGTTDTQYF. Filled out from reference TRBV15 and TRBJ2-3, the complete variable domain reads DAMVIQNPRYQVTQFGKPVTLSCSQTLNHNVMYWYQQKSSQAPKLLFHYYDKDFNNEADTPDNFQSRRPNTSFCFLDIRSPGLGDTAMYLCATSRTSGTTDTQYFGPGTRLTVL.

This clonotype showed up many times. The genes are TRBV20-1 and TRBJ2-3; 7 nucleotides align to TRBD1. Germline assignment: CDR1 DFQATT and CDR2 SNEGSKA (reference sequence). V shed 5 bases, J shed 15 bases, and the junction held 14 bases outside the gene matches. This CDR3 comprises 12 residues. This CDR3 reads CSASSGGRKGYF. The CDR3 bases are TGCAGTGCTTCATCAGGGGGACGAAAAGGTTATTTT.

Ten or more counts support this clonotype. The chain employs TRBV18 and TRBJ2-1, with 8 bases fitting TRBD2. The CDR3 is 15 amino acids. The germline V gene encodes CDR1 KGHSH and CDR2 LQKENI. After removal of 3 bases from V and 9 bases from J, the junction contained 10 bases not matched to a gene. The CDR3 DNA sequence: TGTGCCAGCTCACCGCTTTGGGGACTAGAGAGTGAGCAGTTCTTC. As protein: CASSPLWGLESEQFF.

This clonotype was picked up many times. The V and J genes are TRBV6-2 or TRBV6-3 and TRBJ2-7; TRBD2 aligns across 16 bases. Germline V gene data show CDR1 as MNHEY and CDR2 as SVGEGT. Losses at the gene ends were 5 bases for V and 6 bases for J; bases not matched to a gene: 7. The CDR3 has 16 residues. The CDR3 here is CASSSPGTSGRGEQYF. The DNA for the CDR3 is TGTGCCAGCAGTAGTCCCGGGACTAGCGGGAGGGGCGAGCAGTACTTC.

The table lists this clonotype with many counts. The chain uses TRBV18 and TRBJ2-1; a possible D gene is TRBD2 (6 bases). This CDR3 comprises 13 residues. Per germline, CDR1 KGHSH and CDR2 LQKENI. V lost 0 bases to trimming and J lost 10 bases, with 10 bases between them. The CDR3 region is CASSPPAGYEQFF. The CDR3 DNA reads as TGTGCCAGCTCACCACCGGCGGGGTACGAGCAGTTCTTC.

The sample holds many counts of this clonotype. The chain combines TRBV3-1 with TRBJ1-2, with a tentative D call TRBD1 (6 bases). V gave up 6 bases and J gave up 8 bases, with 19 bases separating them. The CDR3 has 14 amino acids. CDR1 LGHDT and CDR2 YNNKEL come from the germline V gene (reference sequence). The chain's CDR3 is CASRQRTALTGYTF. As DNA, the CDR3 is TGTGCCAGCAGACAGAGGACAGCTTTAACCGGCTACACCTTC. The variable domain in full, with the rest retrieved from reference TRBV3-1 and TRBJ1-2, is DTAVSQTPKYLVTQMGNDKSIKCEQNLGHDTMYWYKQDSKKFLKIMFSYNNKELIINETVPNRFSPKSPDKAHLNLHINSLELGDSAVYFCASRQRTALTGYTFGSGTRLTVV.

CDR3 nucleotide sequence: TGTGCCAGTAGTACGACTCCATGGGCTGGCCAGCCCCAGCATTTT. Translation gives CASSTTPWAGQPQHF. This chain uses TRBV19 with TRBJ1-5, with D unclear. Germline V gene lookup returns CDR1 LNHDA and CDR2 SQIVND (reference sequence). The CDR3 contains 15 residues. V was trimmed by 4 bases and J by 7 bases, leaving 17 bases between them.

This clonotype was observed at least ten times. This sequence joins TRBV20-1 and TRBJ1-5; perhaps TRBD1 as D (5 bases). The CDR3 is made up of 16 amino acids. From germline, CDR1 is DFQATT and CDR2 SNEGSKA (reference sequence). Trimming stripped 1 base from V and 2 bases from J, with 15 bases between. The CDR3 region has the DNA TGCAGTGCTAGAGTAAACAGGTTCTTAGGCAATCAGCCCCAGCATTTT. Its translation is CSARVNRFLGNQPQHF.

This clonotype was observed many times. The rearrangement joins TRBV28 to TRBJ1-2; a weak D match, TRBD1 (6 bases). This CDR3 has 16 amino acids. Germline values: CDR1 MDHEN, CDR2 SYDVKM. Trimming shortened V by 6 bases and J by 3 bases, and 20 bases separated the two germline ends. This CDR3 reads CASRGAAGDSDYGYTF. The CDR3 DNA sequence: TGTGCCAGCAGGGGGGCGGCCGGAGATTCCGACTATGGCTACACCTTC.

This clonotype was seen ten or more times. The chain couples TRBV4-3 to TRBJ2-3, with 9 bases lining up with TRBD1. There are 14 residues in the CDR3. Germline trimming cut 6 bases from V and 0 bases from J; bases unmatched to any gene: 1. Germline V gene sequence: CDR1 LGHNA, CDR2 YSLEER. CDR3 region: CASSDRGSTDTQYF. For the CDR3, the DNA is TGCGCCAGCAGTGACAGGGGGAGCACAGATACGCAGTATTTT.

The gene calls are TRBV5-5 and TRBJ1-1; D possibly corresponds to TRBD1 (5 bases). V was pared by 5 bases and J by 1 base, with 12 bases between. The CDR3 sequence is 14 residues long. Germline V gene lookup returns CDR1 SGHKS and CDR2 YYEKEE (reference sequence). As DNA, the CDR3 is TGTGCCAGCAGGGACACTACAGCGAACACTGAAGCTTTCTTT. Translating it yields CASRDTTANTEAFF.

This clonotype has at least ten counts. The chain uses TRBV28 and TRBJ2-2; 12 bases align to TRBD2. Germline V lookup: CDR1 MDHEN, CDR2 SYDVKM. J lost 2 bases, V lost 6 bases, and 7 bases had no gene match. There are 17 residues in the CDR3. CDR3 in amino acids: CASSQTSGRFNTGELFF. As DNA, the CDR3 is TGTGCCAGCAGCCAAACTAGCGGGAGGTTTAACACCGGGGAGCTGTTTTTT.

This clonotype showed up many times. At one end, the junction sequence differs from germline, possibly due to a read error. The gene calls are TRBV3-1 and TRBJ1-3, with 8 bases identical to TRBD1. The CDR3 loop spans 15 amino acids. Per the germline V gene, CDR1 is LGHDT and CDR2 is YNNKEL (reference sequence). CDR3 nucleotide sequence: TGTGCCAGCAGCCATCACAGGGGGGATGGAAACGCCATATATTTT. As protein: CASSHHRGDGNAIYF.

This clonotype was seen repeatedly, ten times or more. V and J are TRBV28 and TRBJ2-7, with D unclear. This CDR3 contains 17 residues. The V end lost 5 bases, the J end lost 2 bases, and 22 bases lay between the germline ends. The germline gives CDR1 MDHEN, CDR2 SYDVKM. The CDR3 DNA reads as TGTGCCAGCAGTAAAACCGGGTGGGAAGTCTCCACCTACGAGCAGTACTTC. It translates to CASSKTGWEVSTYEQYF.

This clonotype has at least ten counts. This chain joins TRBV3-1 and TRBJ2-3; 10 nucleotides agree with TRBD2. CDR3 length equals 15 residues. Germline V CDR1 and CDR2: LGHDT, YNNKEL (reference sequence). V was pared by 4 bases and J by 2 bases, with 3 bases of the junction left unmatched. The CDR3 nucleotides read TGTGCCAGCAGCCCTCTAGCGGGAGTCACAGATACGCAGTATTTT. Translating gives CASSPLAGVTDTQYF.

The sample holds many counts of this clonotype. The chain joins TRBV25-1 to TRBJ2-1, with D tentatively TRBD1 (8 bases). This CDR3 comprises 15 residues. The germline gives CDR1 MGHDK, CDR2 SYGVNS. The V gene lost 5 bases and the J gene lost 5 bases, with 16 bases spanning the gap. For the CDR3, the DNA is TGTGCCAGCAGTTACACAGGGGGGGTCAACAATGAGCAGTTCTTC. Translation: CASSYTGGVNNEQFF.

This clonotype has at least ten counts. This chain connects TRBV18 to TRBJ2-7; no definite D call. Germline V gene sequence: CDR1 KGHSH, CDR2 LQKENI. Trimming removed 2 bases from V and 4 bases from J, with 6 bases in between. The CDR3 has 12 amino acids. In nucleotides, the CDR3 is TGTGCCAGCTCACCAGTTTCTTACGAGCAGTACTTC. Protein: CASSPVSYEQYF.

This clonotype was observed many times. V gene TRBV2 combines with J gene TRBJ2-3; 14 bases are a match to TRBD2. The ends lost 4 bases at V and 5 bases at J; junction bases unmatched: 11. Germline CDR1 is SNHLY and CDR2 is FYNNEI. The CDR3 runs to 18 residues. CDR3 DNA: TGTGCCAGCAGTGTGACTAGCGGGAGGGCCCTTTCGATAGATACGCAGTATTTT. Translation: CASSVTSGRALSIDTQYF.

The chain combines TRBV29-1 with TRBJ1-1; weak D call: TRBD1 (6 bases). The germline gives CDR1 SQVTM, CDR2 ANQGSEA. V was pared by 3 bases and J by 4 bases, with 12 bases between. The CDR3 is 13 residues long. The CDR3 loop is CSVDMTGGTEAFF. DNA for the CDR3: TGCAGCGTTGACATGACAGGAGGCACTGAAGCTTTCTTT.

CDR3: CSVRDRAFLAGELFF. The CDR3 nucleotides are TGCAGCGTTCGGGACAGGGCCTTCTTAGCCGGGGAGCTGTTTTTT. The rearrangement links TRBV29-1 to TRBJ2-2, with TRBD1 matching 9 bases. From germline, CDR1 is SQVTM and CDR2 ANQGSEA. The CDR3 extends over 15 amino acids. The ends lost 5 bases at V and 6 bases at J; junction bases unmatched: 10.

There are many counts of this clonotype. The chain recombines TRBV6-5 with TRBJ1-2, with 8 bases matching TRBD1. Per the germline V gene, CDR1 is MNHEY and CDR2 is SVGAGI. J gave up 6 bases and V 3 bases, and 9 bases lay outside the gene matches. The CDR3 length is 15 residues. CDR3 sequence (DNA): TGTGCCAGCAGTTATAAAGGGACAGGAAGGGATGGCTACACCTTC. Translating gives CASSYKGTGRDGYTF.

In this sample, this clonotype turned up many times. The chain recombines TRBV20-1 with TRBJ2-3, with 10 nucleotides matching TRBD1. Trimming took 7 bases from V and 6 from J; bases not matched to a gene: 22. This CDR3 spans 18 amino acids. Germline CDR1 is DFQATT and CDR2 is SNEGSKA (reference sequence). The CDR3 region has the DNA TGCAGTGTCCCCAATTGGGGGACAGGGGCGTCCCAGGGTGATACGCAGTATTTT. It translates to CSVPNWGTGASQGDTQYF.

This chain joins TRBV11-1 and TRBJ1-1; D gene unclear. The germline CDR1 and CDR2 sequences are SGHAT and FQDESV (reference sequence). There are 16 residues in the CDR3. Trimming shortened V by 4 bases and J by 0 bases, and 15 bases separated the two germline ends. This CDR3 reads CASSSGRLTLNTEAFF. CDR3 bases: TGTGCCAGCAGCTCCGGAAGGCTTACATTGAACACTGAAGCTTTCTTT.

This clonotype was picked up many times. V is TRBV29-1 and J is TRBJ2-5, with 10 nucleotides matching TRBD1. The V segment lost 3 bases and the J segment 7 bases; nucleotides outside the gene matches: 2. Germline values: CDR1 SQVTM, CDR2 ANQGSEA. This CDR3 region has 12 residues. The CDR3 DNA follows: TGCAGCGTTGACCGGGACAGGGGGACCCAGTACTTC. Translated: CSVDRDRGTQYF.